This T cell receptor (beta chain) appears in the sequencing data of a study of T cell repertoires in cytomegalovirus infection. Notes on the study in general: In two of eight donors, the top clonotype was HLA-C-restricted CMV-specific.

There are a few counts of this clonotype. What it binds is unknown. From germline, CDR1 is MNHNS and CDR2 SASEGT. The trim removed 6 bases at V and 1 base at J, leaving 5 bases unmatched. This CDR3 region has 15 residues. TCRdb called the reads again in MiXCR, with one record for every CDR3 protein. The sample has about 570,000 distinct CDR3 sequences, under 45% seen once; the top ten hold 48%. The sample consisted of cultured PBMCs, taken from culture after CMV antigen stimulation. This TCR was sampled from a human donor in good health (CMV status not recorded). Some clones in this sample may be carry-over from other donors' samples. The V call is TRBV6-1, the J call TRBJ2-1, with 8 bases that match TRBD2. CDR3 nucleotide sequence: TGTGCCAGCAGAAAAGCGGGGGCATCCTACAATGAGCAGTTCTTC. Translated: CASRKAGASYNEQFF.